This record concerns one TCR beta chain sequence. Its specificity is unknown. The repertoire was sequenced with immunoSEQ multiplex PCR; TCRdb's copy has only in-frame clones and lacks some. The profile covers some 43,000 clones, with more than 85% appearing a single time and 5.5% to 6.5% taken by the ten largest. Trimming stripped 2 bases from V and 0 bases from J, with 11 bases between. Germline V CDR1 and CDR2: LGHNT, FRNRAP. The CDR3 is 17 amino acids. This record comes from a study of cytomegalovirus exposure and HLA in healthy donors. General study results and limits: The listing of 150 to 200 TCR beta chains classed them as cytomegalovirus-associated.

The chain has TRBV12-5 and TRBJ2-6; possibly TRBD2 for D (5 bases). This clonotype originated in a young man in good health and CMV-seronegative. Sequencing input: PBMCs. The CDR3 DNA reads TGTGCTAGTGGTTTGCCCGGACTGTTCTCTGGGGCCAACGTCCTGACTTTC. Encoded protein: CASGLPGLFSGANVLTF.